This passage covers 6 T cell receptor beta chains from one sample sequenced in a study of graft-versus-host responses after intestinal transplantation. These TCRs' antigens remain unknown. Data came from immunoSEQ multiplex PCR; TCRdb stores just in-frame clones and leaves some out. The repertoire holds about 96,000 clones, more than 90% seen once, with around 0.33% in the top ten. The material sequenced was unstimulated CD4+ T cells sorted from spleen or lymph node cells, taken before intestinal transplant. These receptors were taken from a human donor who received an intestinal transplant.

The gene calls are TRBV7-9 and TRBJ2-5, with 7 bases matching TRBD1. The DNA end lines up better with TRBJ2-7; the J call may be wrong. The CDR3 extends over 15 amino acids. Germline V gene sequence: CDR1 SEHNR, CDR2 FQNEAQ (reference sequence). The CDR3 reads CASSLVRQGAYEQYF. Here the CDR3 DNA reads TGTGCCAGCAGCTTAGTTCGGCAGGGGGCCTACGAGCAGTACTTC.

As regards this clone: A read error may produce the germline difference seen at one junction end. The gene calls are TRBV9 and TRBJ2-7; weak D call: TRBD1 (6 bases). Germline values: CDR1 SGDLS, CDR2 YYNGEE. This CDR3 spans 13 amino acids. In DNA form, the CDR3 reads TGTGCCAGCAGCGTAGCCCATAACAGGGTGGCGGACTTC. This codes for CASSVAHNRVADF.

The rearrangement joins TRBV9 to TRBJ1-2, with D hard to call. The CDR3 runs 13 residues. Looked up from germline, CDR1 is SGDLS and CDR2 is YYNGEE. Between the trimmed V and J ends, which lost 0 bases and 3 bases, there was a span of 6 bases. The CDR3 is CASSVAQDYGYTF. CDR3 sequence (DNA): TGTGCCAGCAGCGTAGCTCAGGACTATGGCTACACCTTC.

The chain carries TRBV7-9 and TRBJ2-7, with TRBD2 identical over 10 bases. Germline V gene lookup returns CDR1 SEHNR and CDR2 FQNEAQ (reference sequence). This CDR3 region has 16 residues. The junction had 4 bases not matched to a gene; V was cut back by 1 base and J by 1 base. The CDR3 DNA is TGTGCCAGCAGCTTAGAGGCTAGCGGGAGATCCTACGAGCAGTACTTC. This encodes CASSLEASGRSYEQYF.

This sequence joins TRBV9 and TRBJ2-7, with 7 bases aligning to TRBD1. V gave up 4 bases and J gave up 0 bases; unmatched junction bases: 4. This CDR3 is 14 amino acids long. Germline V lookup: CDR1 SGDLS, CDR2 YYNGEE. The CDR3 region has the DNA TGTGCCAGCAGCCCGACAGGGAGCTCCTACGAGCAGTACTTC. Its protein product is CASSPTGSSYEQYF.

The chain joins TRBV5-1 to TRBJ1-1; no clear D. The CDR3 is made up of 14 amino acids. CDR1 is SGHRS and CDR2 is YFSETQ in the germline V gene. V lost 0 bases and J lost 2, with 8 bases in between. This chain's CDR3 is CASSLVPDNTEAFF. The CDR3 coding sequence is TGCGCCAGCAGCTTGGTCCCAGACAACACTGAAGCTTTCTTT.